This TCR beta chain came from a study of T-cell memory formation after mild COVID-19. Study-level findings and limits: Pre-infection memory contained some responding clones, which suggested that cross-reactive memory had joined.

V lost 2 bases to trimming and J lost 1 base; unmatched junction nucleotides: 10. The CDR3 has 18 amino acids. The V gene's germline CDR1 is MGHDK and CDR2 SYGVNS. A word on this clonotype: Its target is not known.

MiXCR, run by TCRdb on the 5' RACE reads, gives a single entry per CDR3 protein. The table includes some 600,000 distinct CDR3 sequences, roughly 17% detected once. The J gene is TRBJ2-3, the V gene TRBV25-1; TRBD2 matches 9 bases. The TCR originated in an adult woman who had mild COVID-19 (a few samples of this study predate the infection). Cell type and time point are not known. The sample was PBMCs or a T cell subset sorted from them (not recorded which). In DNA, the CDR3 is TGTGCCAGCAGTGAAAGGGCGGGAGGGCGCGGAGGCACAGATACGCAGTATTTT. It is translated as CASSERAGGRGGTDTQYF.